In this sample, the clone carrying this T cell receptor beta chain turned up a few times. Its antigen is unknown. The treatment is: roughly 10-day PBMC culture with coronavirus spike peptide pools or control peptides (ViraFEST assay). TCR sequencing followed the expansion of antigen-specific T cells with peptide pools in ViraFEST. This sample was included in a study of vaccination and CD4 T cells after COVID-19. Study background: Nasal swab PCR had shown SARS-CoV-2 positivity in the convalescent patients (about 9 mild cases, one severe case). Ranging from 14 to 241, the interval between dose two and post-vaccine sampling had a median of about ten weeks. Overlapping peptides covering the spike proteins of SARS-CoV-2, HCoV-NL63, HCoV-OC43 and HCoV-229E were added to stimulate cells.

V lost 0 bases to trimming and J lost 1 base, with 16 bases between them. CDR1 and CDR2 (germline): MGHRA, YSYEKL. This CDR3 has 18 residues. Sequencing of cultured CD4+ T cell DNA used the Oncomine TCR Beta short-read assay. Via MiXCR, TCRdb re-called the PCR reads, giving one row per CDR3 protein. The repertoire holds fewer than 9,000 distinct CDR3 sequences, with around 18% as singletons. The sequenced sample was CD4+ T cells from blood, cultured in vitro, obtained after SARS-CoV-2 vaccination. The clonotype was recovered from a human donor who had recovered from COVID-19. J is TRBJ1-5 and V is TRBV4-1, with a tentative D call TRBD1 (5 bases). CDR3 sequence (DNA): TGCGCCAGCAGCCAAGAAGGATGGACACCTTCGAGCAATCAGCCCCAGCATTTT. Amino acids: CASSQEGWTPSSNQPQHF.